This T cell receptor beta chain was captured by sequencing in a study of shared clonotypes between healthy human individuals. Whole-study context: For every donor, three CD4 naive, three CD4 memory, two CD8 naive and one CD8 memory plates were used.

In the naive CD8 group, cells lacked CD45RO and were positively selected for CCR7, so terminally differentiated effector memory CD45RA+ cells were left out. Findings of the study overall: The authors expected sequencing depth to affect clonotype sharing among donors.

Deletions cut 0 bases from V and 4 bases from J, with 15 bases between. The CDR3 sequence is 16 residues long. Germline V lookup: CDR1 MGHRA, CDR2 YSYEKL. This table comes from immunoSEQ multiplex PCR, and its TCRdb copy is limited to in-frame clones, with some not included. Altogether roughly 2 million clones are present, about 95% being singletons, with the ten largest covering around 1.1%. Points on this clone: Its specificity is not known.

V and J are TRBV4-1 and TRBJ1-2; D unresolved. The sample taken for sequencing was naive CD8+ T cells sorted from blood. This clonotype was obtained from a man aged 18 to 30 in good health. The CDR3 bases are TGCGCCAGCAGCCAAGACGTTCTCTTTAGCGGCTATGGCTACACCTTC. This codes for CASSQDVLFSGYGYTF.